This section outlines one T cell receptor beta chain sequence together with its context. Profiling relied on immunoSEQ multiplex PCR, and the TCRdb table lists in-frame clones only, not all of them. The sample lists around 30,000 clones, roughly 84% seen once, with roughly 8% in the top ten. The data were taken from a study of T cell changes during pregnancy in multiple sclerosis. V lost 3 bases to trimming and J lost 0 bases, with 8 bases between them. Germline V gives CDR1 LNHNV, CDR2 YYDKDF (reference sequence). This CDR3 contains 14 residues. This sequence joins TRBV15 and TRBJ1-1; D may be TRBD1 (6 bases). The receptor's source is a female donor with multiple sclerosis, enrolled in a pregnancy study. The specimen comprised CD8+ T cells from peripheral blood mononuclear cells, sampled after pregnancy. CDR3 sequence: CATSRDRMNTEAFF. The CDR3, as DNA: TGTGCCACCAGCAGGGACAGAATGAACACTGAAGCTTTCTTT. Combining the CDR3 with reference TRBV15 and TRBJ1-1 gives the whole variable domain DAMVIQNPRYQVTQFGKPVTLSCSQTLNHNVMYWYQQKSSQAPKLLFHYYDKDFNNEADTPDNFQSRRPNTSFCFLDIRSPGLGDTAMYLCATSRDRMNTEAFFGQGTRLTVV.